One sample yielded the 7 T cell receptor beta chains listed below, sequenced in a study of blood T cell repertoires in COVID-19. The protocol was immunoSEQ multiplex PCR, while the TCRdb copy is restricted to in-frame clones and leaves out a portion. This sample has 250,000 to 300,000 clones; around 90% occur once, and the top ten carry 2.2%. The sequenced sample consisted of peripheral blood. These receptors were taken from a woman aged 45-59 years who had recovered from COVID-19.

CDR3 in DNA: TGTGCCAGTAGTGCTAGACTAGCGGGGGCCTCAAACAATGAGCAGTTCTTC. This sequence encodes CASSARLAGASNNEQFF. The chain couples TRBV19 to TRBJ2-1; 12 bases align to TRBD2. Germline lookup yields CDR1 LNHDA and CDR2 SQIVND (reference sequence). Germline trimming cut 5 bases from V and 5 bases from J; bases unmatched to any gene: 10. The length of the CDR3 is 17 residues.

The chain links TRBV9 to TRBJ1-2, with D possibly being TRBD1 (6 bases). V shed 5 bases and J shed 6 bases, with 11 bases lying between them. CDR1 is SGDLS, CDR2 YYNGEE, per germline. CDR3 length equals 12 residues. The CDR3 coding sequence is TGTGCCAGCAGGTCTTACAGGGATGGCTACACCTTC. This sequence encodes CASRSYRDGYTF.

The rearrangement uses TRBV19 and TRBJ1-5; tentatively, D is TRBD1 (5 bases). This CDR3 region has 13 residues. The V end lost 7 bases, the J end lost 2 bases, and 9 bases lay between the germline ends. The germline V gene has CDR1 LNHDA and CDR2 SQIVND (reference sequence). The CDR3, as DNA: TGTGCCAGTACAGGGATTGGCAATCAGCCCCAGCATTTT. It yields the protein CASTGIGNQPQHF.

The gene calls are TRBV5-4 and TRBJ2-1; no clear D gene. The CDR3 runs to 13 residues. V lost 3 bases and J lost 5, with 9 bases in between. Germline V gene lookup returns CDR1 SGHNT and CDR2 YYREEE (reference sequence). CDR3 residues: CASSSGPHNEQFF. The DNA for the CDR3 is TGTGCCAGCAGCTCTGGGCCCCACAATGAGCAGTTCTTC.

The chain combines TRBV19 with TRBJ2-1; TRBD2 matches at 7 bases. This CDR3 comprises 15 residues. Germline CDR1 is LNHDA and CDR2 is SQIVND (reference sequence). Trimming removed 5 bases from V and 5 bases from J; junction bases left unmatched: 9. CDR3 nucleotide sequence: TGTGCCAGTAGTTGGACGGGGGGAGTTAACAATGAGCAGTTCTTC. Translation gives CASSWTGGVNNEQFF.

The chain combines TRBV4-3 with TRBJ2-1, with a possible D match to TRBD2 (6 bases). Germline CDR1 and CDR2: LGHNA and YSLEER. V lost 3 bases, J lost 4 bases, and 22 bases lay in between. The CDR3 extends over 18 amino acids. The CDR3 sequence is CASSHVILGSVNYNEQFF. In DNA form, the CDR3 reads TGCGCCAGCAGCCACGTCATTCTCGGGAGTGTAAATTACAATGAGCAGTTCTTC.

The V call is TRBV18, the J call TRBJ2-1; 13 positions agree with TRBD2. Germline CDR1 KGHSH, CDR2 LQKENI. J lost 4 bases, V lost 4 bases, and 1 base had no gene match. The CDR3 loop spans 15 amino acids. CDR3 residues: CASSLGLAGYNEQFF. Written as DNA, the CDR3 is TGTGCCAGCTCACTGGGACTAGCGGGGTACAATGAGCAGTTCTTC.